These T cell receptor beta chains were read from a single sample in a study of blood T cell repertoires in COVID-19. The assay was immunoSEQ multiplex PCR, and TCRdb's table has in-frame clones only and misses some. The sample has approximately 240,000 clones; 85% are singletons. Source material: peripheral blood. These receptors originate from a man aged 45-60 years who had recovered from COVID-19. Each CDR3 is given with its conserved first and last residue. D genes are given only for firm matches. Clone size is not always given. Where it is, it says once, few, many or a class for expanded clones.

D | J | V | size | DNA | CDR3
. | TRBJ2-7 | TRBV3-1/TRBV3-2 | . | TGTGCCAGCAGCCAAGATCGACGGGGCTCCTACGAGCAGTACTTC | CASSQDRRGSYEQYF
. | TRBJ2-1 | TRBV24-1 | . | TGTGCCACCAGTGGAGGGCGGCGAATTTCCTACAATGAGCAGTTCTTC | CATSGGRRISYNEQFF
. | TRBJ1-2 | TRBV7-2 | many | TGTGCCAGCAGCAACCGAGGAGGAGATGGCTACACCTTC | CASSNRGGDGYTF
TRBD2 | TRBJ2-7 | TRBV28 | . | TGTGCCAGCAGGGCCCCAGCGGGAGTGGGCTACGAGCAGTACTTC | CASRAPAGVGYEQYF
TRBD1 | TRBJ2-7 | TRBV5-1 | . | TGCGCCAGCAGCTTGGGGGGGACAGGGCCGGGCGAGCAGTACTTC | CASSLGGTGPGEQYF
TRBD2 | TRBJ2-1 | TRBV27 | . | TGTGCCAGCAGTTTAAGCGCGGGAGGGTGGGAATCCTACAATGAGCAGTTCTTC | CASSLSAGGWESYNEQFF
TRBD1 | TRBJ1-4 | TRBV5-1 | . | TGCGCCAGCAGCTTAGGGACAGGGGCCGAAAAACTGTTTTTT | CASSLGTGAEKLFF
. | TRBJ2-1 | TRBV9 | . | TGTGCCAGCAGCGTAGGGCGGGGTTCCTACAATGAGCAGTTCTTC | CASSVGRGSYNEQFF
. | TRBJ1-3 | TRBV9 | . | TGTGCCAGCAGCGTAGGGGATACAGGTGGAAACACCATATATTTT | CASSVGDTGGNTIYF
. | TRBJ1-5 | TRBV3-1/TRBV3-2 | . | TGTGCCAGCAGCCAGCGGGGGCAGAGCAATCAGCCCCAGCATTTT | CASSQRGQSNQPQHF
TRBD1 | TRBJ1-1 | TRBV6-6 | . | TGTGCCAGCAGTTACTTGGCACAGGGGTCTGGAGCTTTCTTT | CASSYLAQGSGAFF
TRBD1 | TRBJ1-1 | TRBV19 | . | TGTGCCAGTAGTAAGGGACAGGGGAGGGGCGGCACTGAAGCTTTCTTT | CASSKGQGRGGTEAFF
. | TRBJ2-2 | TRBV18 | . | TGTGCCAGCTCACCACCGAACCCCGGGTTCACCGGGGAGCTGTTTTTT | CASSPPNPGFTGELFF
. | TRBJ1-5 | TRBV28 | . | TGTGCCAGCAGTCAGACAGGCCCGGGTAGACCCCAGCATTTT | CASSQTGPGRPQHF
TRBD2 | TRBJ2-1 | TRBV19 | . | TGTGCCAGTAGTACCTGGACTAGCGGGAAGGAGGAGCAGTTCTTC | CASSTWTSGKEEQFF
TRBD2 | TRBJ2-5 | TRBV15 | . | TGTGCCACCAGCGGCGGACTAGCGGGAGCAGAGACCCAGTACTTC | CATSGGLAGAETQYF
. | TRBJ2-6 | TRBV9 | few | TGTGCCAGCAGCCCCCAAACTGGGGCCAACGTCCTGACTTTC | CASSPQTGANVLTF
TRBD1 | TRBJ1-4 | TRBV29-1 | . | TGCAGCGTCGCAAGGGGGACAGGGACTAATGAAAAACTGTTTTTT | CSVARGTGTNEKLFF
TRBD2 | TRBJ2-2 | TRBV5-4 | . | TGTGCCAGCGCTCCCGATAGCGGGAGTCTTACCGGGGAGCTGTTTTTT | CASAPDSGSLTGELFF
TRBD1 | TRBJ2-6 | TRBV30 | . | TGTGCCTGGGGCCGGGACAGGATAGGTGGGGCCAACGTCCTGACTTTC | CAWGRDRIGGANVLTF
. | TRBJ2-7 | TRBV19 | few | TGTGCCAGCTCTATTGGGGCAGGGGCCCTGGTTTCCTACGAGCAGTACTTC | CASSIGAGALVSYEQYF
TRBD1 | TRBJ2-7 | TRBV5-1 | . | TGCGCCAGCAGCGCCACGACAGGGTTTAGGAACGAGCAGTACTTC | CASSATTGFRNEQYF
. | TRBJ1-1 | TRBV7-9 | . | TGTGCCAGCAGCTCCAATAAGGGGGGGTACACTGAAGCTTTCTTT | CASSSNKGGYTEAFF
. | TRBJ1-4 | TRBV5-8 | . | TGTGCCAGCAGCTTGAGATTTGTGGGAGTCACCATTAATGAAAAACTGTTTTTT | CASSLRFVGVTINEKLFF
TRBD1 | TRBJ1-1 | TRBV6-6 | . | TGTGCCAGCAGTCCCCTAGGTCCGCAACAGGGGACGAACACTGAAGCTTTCTTT | CASSPLGPQQGTNTEAFF
. | TRBJ2-7 | TRBV28 | . | TGTGCCAGCAGTGGACACGGGAGTGGACCGAGCCCCTACGAGCAGTACTTC | CASSGHGSGPSPYEQYF
. | TRBJ2-5 | TRBV7-6 | . | TGTGCCAGCAGCTCGAGCGGGCGCGGAGAGACCCAGTACTTC | CASSSSGRGETQYF
TRBD1 | TRBJ2-7 | TRBV27 | . | TGTGCCAGCAGTTTTACAGGGGACTCCTACGAGCAGTACTTC | CASSFTGDSYEQYF
TRBD2 | TRBJ2-1 | TRBV28 | once | TGTGCCAGCAGTTTATGGGGGGAGGGCTACAATGAGCAGTTCTTC | CASSLWGEGYNEQFF
. | TRBJ2-2 | TRBV9 | . | TGTGCCAGCAGCGTTGACAGCCACACCGGGGAGCTGTTTTTT | CASSVDSHTGELFF
. | TRBJ1-1 | TRBV29-1 | . | TGCAGCGTTAAATGGGGGCCGAACACTGAAGCTTTCTTT | CSVKWGPNTEAFF
. | TRBJ1-4 | TRBV18 | . | TGTGCCAGCTCACCCGAACAGGGTACTGCAACTAATGAAAAACTGTTTTTT | CASSPEQGTATNEKLFF
. | TRBJ2-1 | TRBV4-2 | . | TGTGCCAGCAGCCAAGGGGCAGGGGCCTACAATGAGCAGTTCTTC | CASSQGAGAYNEQFF
TRBD1 | TRBJ2-7 | TRBV30 | once | TGTGCCTGGGGGACAGGGGACGGCTACGAGCAGTACTTC | CAWGTGDGYEQYF
. | TRBJ2-7 | TRBV10-3 | . | TGTGCCACTGGGGGGGGGCCAGGGCATGTGGAGCAGTACTTC | CATGGGPGHVEQYF
TRBD1 | TRBJ2-1 | TRBV6-1 | . | TGTGCCAGCAGTGTAGGACAGGCTAGCTCCTACAATGAGCAGTTCTTC | CASSVGQASSYNEQFF
. | TRBJ2-2 | TRBV7-2 | . | TGTGCCAGCAGCCCCTGGGGCAGTAACACCGGGGAGCTGTTTTTT | CASSPWGSNTGELFF
. | TRBJ2-7 | TRBV5-1 | . | TGCGCCAGCAGCCCCTCGGGGTCACCAAACTACGAGCAGTACTTC | CASSPSGSPNYEQYF
. | TRBJ1-1 | TRBV6-6 | once | TGTGCCAGCAGTTACGGCCGTAGGGAGACTGAAGCTTTCTTT | CASSYGRRETEAFF
TRBD1 | TRBJ1-1 | TRBV7-9 | . | TGTGCCAGCAGCCCTCAACAGGGGAGGAACACTGAAGCTTTCTTT | CASSPQQGRNTEAFF
TRBD2 | TRBJ2-5 | TRBV3-1/TRBV3-2 | . | TGTGCCAGCAGCCCGGGCCTAGCGGGACGGGAGACCCAGTACTTC | CASSPGLAGRETQYF
. | TRBJ2-7 | TRBV20-1 | . | TGCAGTGCTAGTGGGCGCCCCCAACAGGACCCCTACGAGCAGTACTTC | CSASGRPQQDPYEQYF
. | TRBJ1-2 | TRBV29-1 | . | TGCAGCGTGAAATCTCGCGGGGGTCCGGAAGGCGGCTACACCTTC | CSVKSRGGPEGGYTF
TRBD2 | TRBJ2-7 | TRBV7-2 | . | TGTGCCAGCAGCTTAGGTCCCCCTACTAGCGGGGACTCCTACGAGCAGTACTTC | CASSLGPPTSGDSYEQYF
. | TRBJ2-3 | TRBV6-5 | . | TGTGCCAGCAGTCCCAGCGGCACAGATACGCAGTATTTT | CASSPSGTDTQYF
. | TRBJ2-1 | TRBV4-1 | once | TGCGCCAGCAGCCAAGACTTATACACTGAGCAGTTCTTC | CASSQDLYTEQFF
TRBD1 | TRBJ2-7 | TRBV3-1/TRBV3-2 | . | TGTGCCAGCAGCCATCGGACAGGAAACTCCTACGAGCAGTACTTC | CASSHRTGNSYEQYF
. | TRBJ2-2 | TRBV15 | . | TGTGCCACCAGCAGATCGGACATCCTGAATACCGGGGAGCTGTTTTTT | CATSRSDILNTGELFF
. | TRBJ2-5 | TRBV18 | . | TGTGCCAGCTCAGCTGGGCTCGAGACCCAGTACTTC | CASSAGLETQYF
. | TRBJ2-2 | TRBV6-4 | once | TGTGCCAGCAGTGTGGATAAGGGAGCCGGGGAGCTGTTTTTT | CASSVDKGAGELFF
TRBD2 | TRBJ2-2 | TRBV14 | . | TGTGCCAGCAGCCAAGATTGGCGGACTAGCGGTTCGAACACCGGGGAGCTGTTTTTT | CASSQDWRTSGSNTGELFF
TRBD2 | TRBJ2-1 | TRBV2 | few | TGTGCCAGCAGTGGGACTAGCGGGATTACCCACAATGAGCAGTTCTTC | CASSGTSGITHNEQFF
TRBD2 | TRBJ2-2 | TRBV7-2 | . | TGTGCCACCGGGGGGGATTTGAGTGTCGGGGAGCTGTTTTTT | CATGGDLSVGELFF
TRBD1 | TRBJ1-5 | TRBV18 | . | TGTGCCAGCTCACCATTATCCCAGGGACAGTCAAATCAGCCCCAGCATTTT | CASSPLSQGQSNQPQHF
. | TRBJ1-2 | TRBV28 | . | TGTGCCAGCAGTAGAACCCTCAGGGATGGCTACACCTTC | CASSRTLRDGYTF